Below are 9 T cell receptor beta chains sequenced from a single sample in a study of blood T cell repertoires in COVID-19 (dated by TCRdb to the early 2020s). Preparation of the library involved the immunoSEQ multiplex PCR assay. What TCRdb holds here is the immuneACCESS table cut down to in-frame rearrangements. Part of the clones is not present; checked against another copy, under half of the missing clones reflect an unresolved V gene, and the others are unexplained. For this sample there are some 530,000 clones; 80% to 90% appear just once. The leading ten clones occupy roughly 3.2% of the sample. The sequencing input was peripheral blood. These receptors were obtained from a human donor in a cohort sampled during active COVID-19.

This clone was recorded a few times. The gene calls are TRBV10-1 and TRBJ1-1, with D hard to call. V lost 6 bases, J lost 4 bases, and 6 bases lay in between. Germline V gene data show CDR1 as WNHNN and CDR2 as SYGVQD (reference sequence). The CDR3 is 11 amino acids. CDR3 amino acids: CASRHFTEAFF. The CDR3 DNA follows: TGCGCCAGCAGGCACTTCACTGAAGCTTTCTTT.

This chain uses TRBV7-2 with TRBJ1-2; D is unclear. The CDR3 sequence is 13 residues long. V was trimmed by 5 bases and J by 11 bases, leaving 18 bases between them. CDR1 and CDR2 from the germline V gene are SGHTA and FQGNSA. This CDR3 is CASSPLLGIGYTF. The CDR3 DNA reads TGTGCCAGCAGCCCCCTTTTGGGCATTGGGTACACCTTC.

The gene calls are TRBV28 and TRBJ2-5; D may be TRBD2 (5 bases). V lost 3 bases, J lost 5 bases, and 16 bases lay in between. Germline lookup yields CDR1 MDHEN and CDR2 SYDVKM. The length of the CDR3 is 15 residues. The CDR3 coding sequence is TGTGCCAGCAGTTTTGGGCTAGCCGGCCAGGAGACCCAGTACTTC. Translated, it gives CASSFGLAGQETQYF.

This clone was seen a few times. The chain joins TRBV12-3 or TRBV12-4 to TRBJ1-1; TRBD1 is a possible D gene (5 bases). Trimming cost V 4 bases and J 5 bases, with 11 bases left between them. This CDR3 region has 13 residues. The CDR3 is CASSSFGGTEAFF. The CDR3 DNA is TGTGCCAGCAGTTCCTTCGGGGGTACTGAAGCTTTCTTT.

The V call is TRBV7-3, the J call TRBJ1-5; 7 bases are a match to TRBD1. The V segment lost 5 bases and the J segment 11 bases; nucleotides outside the gene matches: 9. This CDR3 region has 13 residues. Looked up from germline, CDR1 is SGHTA and CDR2 is FQGTGA. CDR3 DNA sequence: TGTGCCAGCAGCAACACAGGGGTCAAGGCCCAGCATTTT. This codes for CASSNTGVKAQHF.

The gene calls are TRBV28 and TRBJ1-5, with D uncertain. The CDR3 is 12 residues long. Trimming stripped 6 bases from V and 6 bases from J, with 9 bases between. CDR1 is MDHEN and CDR2 is SYDVKM in the germline V gene. The CDR3, as DNA: TGTGCCAGCAGCCAGGTTTTTCAGCCCCAGCATTTT. Translation gives CASSQVFQPQHF.

This chain connects TRBV18 to TRBJ1-1; the D is unclear. Germline-derived CDR1 and CDR2 are KGHSH and LQKENI. The CDR3 is 13 amino acids. Trimming took 2 bases from V and 3 from J, leaving 7 bases between them. CDR3 protein: CASSPILDTEAFF. CDR3 DNA sequence: TGTGCCAGCTCACCAATACTAGACACTGAAGCTTTCTTT.

J is TRBJ2-2 and V is TRBV19; 8 positions match TRBD2. The CDR3 consists of 16 residues. Trimming took 3 bases from V and 5 from J; bases not matched to a gene: 8. CDR1 is LNHDA, CDR2 SQIVND, per germline (reference sequence). This CDR3 is CASSIFLAGRTGELFF. Written as DNA, the CDR3 is TGTGCCAGTAGTATCTTTCTAGCGGGTCGGACCGGGGAGCTGTTTTTT.

This clone was recorded only once. The chain carries TRBV3-1 (or the pseudogene TRBV3-2) and TRBJ1-1; TRBD1 might be the D (5 bases). Germline loops: CDR1 LGHDT, CDR2 YNNKEL (reference sequence). This CDR3 region has 14 residues. Trimming cost V 1 base and J 5 bases, with 11 bases left between them. The CDR3 DNA sequence: TGTGCCAGCAGCCAAGTGGGGGGTGGGACTGAAGCTTTCTTT. This encodes CASSQVGGGTEAFF.